These T cell receptor beta chains were read from a single sample in a study of response to subunit inactivated influenza vaccine. TCRdb independently ran MiXCR on the RT-PCR reads; one entry per CDR3 protein. The table has around 750,000 distinct CDR3 sequences, approximately 21% seen once. The sequences come from PBMCs from blood, collected around 5 days after vaccination. Receptors were obtained from a man aged 50-59 years who received an inactivated influenza vaccine. Both conserved end residues are part of each CDR3. A D gene is named only where the DNA matches it firmly. A row's size may be missing; if present it is once, few, many or a size class.

v_call,cdr3_length,clone_size,d_call,j_call,cdr3_aa,cdr3_nt
TRBV18,16,many,-,TRBJ2-3,CASSPPMGGSTDTQYF,TGTGCCAGCTCACCACCAATGGGAGGCTCCACAGATACGCAGTATTTT
TRBV10-3,14,few,-,TRBJ1-2,CAIRKTETNYGYTF,TGTGCCATCAGAAAGACAGAGACTAACTATGGCTACACCTTC
TRBV12-3/TRBV12-4,17,-,TRBD2,TRBJ2-5,CASSFGLAGGLGETQYF,TGTGCCAGCAGTTTTGGACTAGCGGGGGGGCTAGGAGAGACCCAGTACTTC
TRBV12-3/TRBV12-4,14,-,-,TRBJ2-2,CASSLIPRTGELFF,TGTGCCAGCAGTTTAATCCCCAGGACCGGGGAGCTGTTTTTT
TRBV12-3/TRBV12-4,13,many,-,TRBJ2-5,CASSWSERETQYF,TGTGCCAGCAGTTGGTCCGAACGGGAGACCCAGTACTTC
TRBV20-1,17,-,TRBD2,TRBJ2-1,CSARELAGAVSYNEQFF,TGCAGTGCTAGGGAGCTAGCGGGAGCTGTCTCCTACAATGAGCAGTTCTTC
TRBV12-3/TRBV12-4,14,few,TRBD1,TRBJ1-4,CASRVTGVGEKLFF,TGTGCCAGCAGGGTGACAGGGGTGGGTGAAAAACTGTTTTTT
TRBV25-1,17,-,-,TRBJ1-1,CASTPTGQGPGRTEAFF,TGTGCCAGCACCCCGACCGGGCAGGGCCCCGGGAGGACTGAAGCTTTCTTT
TRBV7-8,19,-,TRBD2,TRBJ2-5,CASSLRDGGTSGTQETQYF,TGTGCCAGCAGCTTGAGGGACGGTGGGACTAGCGGGACCCAAGAGACCCAGTACTTC
TRBV2,13,-,-,TRBJ1-5,CASGAAENQPQHF,TGTGCCAGCGGCGCGGCAGAAAATCAGCCCCAGCATTTT
TRBV18,14,-,TRBD1,TRBJ2-3,CASSWDSAAGTQYF,TGTGCCAGCTCATGGGACAGCGCCGCGGGTACGCAGTATTTT
TRBV7-2,14,few,-,TRBJ2-7,CASSSLLGEYEQYF,TGTGCCAGCAGCAGCCTTCTTGGGGAGTACGAGCAGTACTTC
TRBV4-3,17,few,TRBD1,TRBJ2-7,CASSQDLGTGDSYEQYF,TGCGCCAGCAGCCAAGATCTGGGGACAGGGGATTCCTACGAGCAGTACTTC
TRBV20-1,17,few,-,TRBJ2-1,CSARDVGPSSSYNEQFF,TGCAGTGCTAGAGACGTAGGACCGTCGAGCTCCTACAATGAGCAGTTCTTC
TRBV28,16,-,-,TRBJ2-7,CASSHPYKGRTYEQYF,TGTGCCAGCAGTCACCCATATAAGGGAAGGACCTACGAGCAGTACTTC
TRBV7-3,14,few,-,TRBJ2-3,CASSPKDSSDTQYF,TGTGCCAGCAGCCCAAAGGACAGTTCGGATACGCAGTATTTT
TRBV12-3/TRBV12-4,13,few,-,TRBJ1-1,CASSSHGGPEAFF,TGTGCCAGCAGTTCCCACGGAGGCCCTGAAGCTTTCTTT
TRBV7-9,17,-,-,TRBJ2-7,CASSSELWGINSYEQYF,TGTGCCAGCAGCTCGGAACTTTGGGGGATCAACTCCTACGAGCAGTACTTC
TRBV5-5,18,few,-,TRBJ2-1,CASSLSYGRGPGRNEQFF,TGTGCCAGCAGCTTGTCTTATGGGCGGGGTCCTGGGAGAAATGAGCAGTTCTTC
TRBV27,13,-,TRBD1,TRBJ1-5,CASSLQTGEPQHF,TGTGCCAGCAGTTTACAGACAGGGGAGCCCCAGCATTTT
TRBV9,13,few,-,TRBJ2-1,CASSPILPNEQFF,TGTGCCAGCAGCCCTATCCTACCCAATGAGCAGTTCTTC
TRBV7-2,16,few,-,TRBJ1-1,CASSLVAGMGNTEAFF,TGTGCCAGCAGCTTAGTTGCCGGGATGGGGAACACTGAAGCTTTCTTT
TRBV4-3,15,-,TRBD1,TRBJ1-2,CASSQLLRGRSGYTF,TGCGCCAGCAGCCAACTTTTAAGGGGGCGAAGTGGCTACACCTTC
TRBV7-8,17,few,TRBD2,TRBJ2-1,CASSSRLATSSYNEQFF,TGTGCCAGCAGCTCCCGACTAGCAACGAGCTCCTACAATGAGCAGTTCTTC
TRBV6-5,12,-,-,TRBJ1-1,CASRGRDTEAFF,TGTGCCAGCAGGGGCCGGGACACTGAAGCTTTCTTT
TRBV5-5,16,-,TRBD1,TRBJ2-5,CASSGGTGWAQETQYF,TGTGCCAGCAGCGGGGGGACAGGATGGGCACAAGAGACCCAGTACTTC
TRBV7-3,13,many,-,TRBJ2-3,CASSFNPQDTQYF,TGTGCCAGCAGCTTCAACCCCCAGGATACGCAGTATTTT
TRBV3-1,15,few,-,TRBJ2-7,CASSQDAIKGSEQYF,TGTGCCAGCAGCCAAGATGCAATTAAGGGGAGCGAGCAGTACTTC
TRBV5-6,16,-,TRBD2,TRBJ2-3,CASSLVGAGALNTQYF,TGTGCCAGCAGCTTGGTGGGAGCGGGGGCCCTCAATACGCAGTATTTT